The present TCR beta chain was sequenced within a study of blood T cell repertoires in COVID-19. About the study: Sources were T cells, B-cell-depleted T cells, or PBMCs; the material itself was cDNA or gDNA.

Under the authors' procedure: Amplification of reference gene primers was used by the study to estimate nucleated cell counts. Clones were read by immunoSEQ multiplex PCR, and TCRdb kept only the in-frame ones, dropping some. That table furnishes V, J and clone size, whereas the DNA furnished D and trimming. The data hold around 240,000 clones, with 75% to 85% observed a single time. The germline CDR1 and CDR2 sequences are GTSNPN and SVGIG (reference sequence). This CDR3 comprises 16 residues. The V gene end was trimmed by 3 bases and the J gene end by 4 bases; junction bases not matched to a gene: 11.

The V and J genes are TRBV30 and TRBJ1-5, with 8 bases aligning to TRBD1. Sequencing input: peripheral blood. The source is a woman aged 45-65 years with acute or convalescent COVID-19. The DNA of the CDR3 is TGTGCCTGGAGCATGCCCAGGGGGCGCGTGAATCAGCCCCAGCATTTT. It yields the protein CAWSMPRGRVNQPQHF.